This entry lists 5 T cell receptor beta chains sequenced from one sample in a study of preoperative IRX-2 immunotherapy in early breast cancer. Treatment described: preoperative locoregional IRX-2 cytokine immunotherapy. Method: immunoSEQ multiplex PCR; TCRdb's copy keeps in-frame clones and lacks some. Of roughly 30,000 clones listed, approximately 80% are singletons. This material was collected from a patient treated with IRX-2 immunotherapy. The receptors come from a human donor with breast cancer.

DNA for the CDR3: TGTGCCAGTAGTGTAGGGACAGGACCCTACGAGCAGTACTTC. Translating it yields CASSVGTGPYEQYF. The rearrangement uses TRBV19 and TRBJ2-7, with 8 nucleotides matching TRBD1. J was trimmed by 2 bases and V by 5 bases; bases with no gene match: 5. This CDR3 spans 14 amino acids. Germline V gene lookup returns CDR1 LNHDA and CDR2 SQIVND (reference sequence).

The chain combines TRBV7-6 with TRBJ2-7; the match to TRBD1 covers 11 bases. With V trimmed by 5 bases and J by 4 bases, 7 bases remained unmatched. CDR1 and CDR2 (germline): SGHVS, FNYEAQ. CDR3 length: 15 residues. Here the CDR3 DNA reads TGTGCCAGCAGCCCGACGGACAGGGGGCAGTACGAGCAGTACTTC. It is translated as CASSPTDRGQYEQYF.

The chain carries TRBV28 and TRBJ1-3, with D possibly TRBD1 on 5 matching bases. The ends were cut back, 8 bases at V and 2 bases at J, with 10 bases in the middle. Looked up from germline, CDR1 is MDHEN and CDR2 is SYDVKM. The CDR3 totals 13 residues. CDR3 nucleotide sequence: TGTGCCAGCGCCCCAGGGACTGGAAACACCATATATTTT. It specifies CASAPGTGNTIYF.

This chain connects TRBV6-8 to TRBJ2-2, with D possibly matching TRBD1 (6 bases). The CDR3 is made up of 13 amino acids. V lost 5 bases and J lost 6, with 10 bases in between. Germline CDR1 and CDR2: MNHGY and SAAAGT. CDR3 DNA: TGTGCCAGCAGTCGGACAGTCGCCGGGGAGCTGTTTTTT. It encodes CASSRTVAGELFF.

The J gene is TRBJ1-6, the V gene TRBV6-8, with D perhaps matching TRBD1 (5 bases). CDR3 length: 15 amino acids. Looked up from germline, CDR1 is MNHGY and CDR2 is SAAAGT. Trimming took off 6 bases at V and 7 bases at J, with 16 bases between the two ends. The chain's CDR3 is CASSYEPGRNSPLHF. CDR3 sequence (DNA): TGTGCCAGCAGCTACGAGCCGGGACGAAATTCACCCCTCCACTTT.